Below, one TCR beta chain is given with its context. Its antigen is not known. The sample belongs to a study of T cell responses to AZD1222 COVID-19 vaccine. The protocol was immunoSEQ multiplex PCR, while the TCRdb copy is restricted to in-frame clones and leaves out a portion. The sample consists of over 75,000 clones, 87% of them appearing once. Researchers grouped second doses given at about 4 or about 12 weeks into one pool. J was trimmed by 8 bases and V by 7 bases; bases with no gene match: 8. The germline gives CDR1 ENHRY, CDR2 SYGVKD. The CDR3 loop spans 14 amino acids. Findings and caveats of the study: No day 14 peak samples; only post-peak repertoires were characterized. Females made up more of the donors, who were largely white British, and clonal diversity may have come out too low. Receipt of two AZD1222 doses was followed by a rise in Spike-specific TCR breadth and depth.

The sequence came from an adult who received the AZD1222 COVID-19 vaccine. Sequences were derived from peripheral blood, sampled 28 days after the second AZD1222 dose. V usage is TRBV10-3 and J usage is TRBJ1-2; 12 nucleotides line up with TRBD1. This CDR3 is CAIKPGQGAEGYTF. CDR3 coding DNA: TGTGCCATCAAGCCGGGACAGGGGGCAGAAGGCTACACCTTC.